This entry lists 18 T cell receptor beta chains sequenced from one sample in a study of cytomegalovirus exposure and HLA in healthy donors. PCR involved 60 Vbeta and 13 Jbeta primers. Only in-frame clones appear in the TCRdb table, and some are missing; sequencing was by immunoSEQ multiplex PCR. The sample contains about 140,000 clones, approximately 91% of which appear only once. The sample was PBMCs. Every receptor here comes from a woman in her thirties or forties in good health and CMV-seronegative.

The genes are TRBV11-2 and TRBJ2-1; no clear D. Trimming removed 4 bases from V and 5 bases from J, with 3 bases in between. The CDR3 has 11 amino acids. The V gene's germline CDR1 is SGHAT and CDR2 FQNNGV. CDR3 sequence reads: CASSYNNEQFF. As DNA, the CDR3 is TGTGCCAGCAGCTACAACAATGAGCAGTTCTTC.

V usage is TRBV5-1 and J usage is TRBJ2-7, with D maybe TRBD2 (6 bases). This CDR3 is built from 14 residues. Germline CDR1 is SGHRS and CDR2 is YFSETQ. Trimming left V 3 bases short and J 0 bases short, with 10 bases between. In DNA, the CDR3 is TGCGCCAGCAGCTCTACGACTAGCTCCTACGAGCAGTACTTC. Translating it yields CASSSTTSSYEQYF. Complete variable domain (other parts from reference TRBV5-1 and TRBJ2-7): KAGVTQTPRYLIKTRGQQVTLSCSPISGHRSVSWYQQTPGQGLQFLFEYFSETQRNKGNFPGRFSGRQFSNSRSEMNVSTLELGDSALYLCASSSTTSSYEQYFGPGTRLTVT.

The chain links TRBV7-6 to TRBJ2-3; D is possibly TRBD2 (7 bases). The CDR3 is made up of 16 amino acids. Between the trimmed V and J ends, which lost 5 bases and 0 bases, there was a span of 15 bases. Germline loops: CDR1 SGHVS, CDR2 FNYEAQ. CDR3 residues: CASSPWAGASTDTQYF. The CDR3 nucleotides read TGTGCCAGCAGCCCCTGGGCGGGGGCGAGCACAGATACGCAGTATTTT.

This chain connects TRBV6-5 to TRBJ2-7; D is uncertain. Between the trimmed V and J ends, which lost 6 bases and 3 bases, there was a span of 9 bases. Germline CDR1 and CDR2: MNHEY and SVGAGI. This CDR3 region has 12 residues. The CDR3 spells CASRSDFYEQYF. The CDR3 DNA reads as TGTGCCAGCAGATCCGACTTCTACGAGCAGTACTTC.

This CDR3 is CASSLQGTNEKLFF. The CDR3 DNA reads TGTGCCAGCAGCCTGCAGGGGACTAATGAAAAACTGTTTTTT. The chain joins TRBV5-6 to TRBJ1-4; the D gene is possibly TRBD1 (6 bases). The length of the CDR3 is 14 residues. Germline V lookup: CDR1 SGHDT, CDR2 YYEEEE. Trimming took off 4 bases at V and 2 bases at J, with 9 bases between the two ends.

The chain joins TRBV4-1 to TRBJ2-7; the D gene is possibly TRBD2 (5 bases). This CDR3 spans 17 amino acids. Germline CDR1 is MGHRA and CDR2 is YSYEKL. V gave up 1 base and J gave up 6 bases, with 22 bases separating them. The DNA of the CDR3 is TGCGCCAGCAGCCAAGTCATCGAGGGCCCTACTCGGCTCGAGCAGTACTTC. This encodes CASSQVIEGPTRLEQYF.

This chain links TRBV7-7 with TRBJ2-1; a weak D match, TRBD2 (6 bases). V lost 6 bases and J 7 bases, leaving 13 bases between the germline ends. The V gene's germline CDR1 is SSHAT and CDR2 FNYEAQ (reference sequence). The CDR3 contains 13 residues. The CDR3 DNA follows: TGTGCCAGCAGTCGCGGGGTGGCAAATGAGCAGTTCTTC. Amino acids: CASSRGVANEQFF.

In the case of this clone: Other DNA sequences within the sample encode an identical CDR3. This chain links TRBV7-9 with TRBJ2-5; no reliable D call. V was shortened by 1 base and J by 1 base, with 7 bases between the two germline ends. CDR3 length equals 14 residues. CDR1 SEHNR and CDR2 FQNEAQ come from the germline V gene (reference sequence). CDR3 DNA: TGTGCCAGCAGCTTAGTGGCAACCCAAGAGACCCAGTACTTC. It codes for CASSLVATQETQYF.

With respect to this clone: The same CDR3 arises from other DNA sequences in this sample as well. The chain uses TRBV5-1 and TRBJ1-4; D is ambiguous. There are 14 residues in the CDR3. The V gene's germline CDR1 is SGHRS and CDR2 YFSETQ. With 0 bases removed from V and 8 bases from J, the gap between germline ends came to 11 bases. The CDR3 region is CASSLGGQGEKLFF. The CDR3 region has the DNA TGCGCCAGCAGCTTGGGCGGGCAAGGAGAAAAACTGTTTTTT.

V is TRBV2 and J is TRBJ1-1, with D perhaps matching TRBD1 (5 bases). CDR1 is SNHLY and CDR2 is FYNNEI in the germline V gene. The CDR3 spans 13 residues. Deletions cut 4 bases from V and 1 base from J, with 7 bases between. In DNA form, the CDR3 reads TGTGCCAGCAGTGCTAGGGGGAACACTGAAGCTTTCTTT. Translating it yields CASSARGNTEAFF.

This clone was seen a single time. V is TRBV11-3 and J is TRBJ2-1, with 8 bases identical to TRBD2. The CDR3 consists of 17 residues. With V trimmed by 5 bases and J by 2 bases, 11 bases remained unmatched. Looked up from germline, CDR1 is SGHNT and CDR2 is YENEEA. CDR3 in amino acids: CASSPAPSGLAYNEQFF. The CDR3 DNA reads TGTGCCAGCAGCCCAGCTCCTAGCGGGCTTGCCTACAATGAGCAGTTCTTC.

This rearrangement joins TRBV9 to TRBJ2-2, with D perhaps TRBD2 (6 bases). CDR3 length equals 15 residues. Trimming pared 3 bases from V and 6 bases from J, leaving 15 bases between. Germline V lookup: CDR1 SGDLS, CDR2 YYNGEE. The DNA of the CDR3 is TGTGCCAGCAGCGCCGGGATTTGGGAGGCCGGGGAGCTGTTTTTT. Translating it yields CASSAGIWEAGELFF.

The count of this clone is one. The V call is TRBV30, the J call TRBJ2-7; TRBD1 agrees at 7 bases. Germline CDR1 is GTSNPN and CDR2 is SVGIG (reference sequence). This CDR3 spans 15 amino acids. The trim removed 0 bases at V and 3 bases at J, leaving 8 bases unmatched. The CDR3 region has the DNA TGTGCCTGGAGTGTAGGCTCGGGACAGTACTACGAGCAGTACTTC. This translates into CAWSVGSGQYYEQYF.

This chain joins TRBV7-6 and TRBJ2-1, with TRBD1 as a possible D gene (5 bases). In germline, CDR1 is SGHVS, CDR2 FNYEAQ. V lost 5 bases, J lost 2 bases, and 10 bases lay in between. The CDR3 is 14 amino acids. CDR3 residues: CASSPGLTYNEQFF. CDR3 bases: TGTGCCAGCAGCCCAGGGTTAACCTACAATGAGCAGTTCTTC.

The chain links TRBV10-3 to TRBJ2-2; D is undetermined. V lost 0 bases, J lost 7 bases, and 9 bases lay in between. The length of the CDR3 is 14 residues. Per the germline V gene, CDR1 is ENHRY and CDR2 is SYGVKD. The CDR3 loop is CAISESKLIGELFF. CDR3 DNA: TGTGCCATCAGTGAGTCGAAGCTTATCGGGGAGCTGTTTTTT.

The chain combines TRBV5-1 with TRBJ1-1; a possible D gene is TRBD1 (6 bases). Trimming cost V 2 bases and J 1 base, with 9 bases left between them. Germline values: CDR1 SGHRS, CDR2 YFSETQ. The CDR3 totals 14 residues. CDR3 amino acids: CASSFKGENTEAFF. CDR3 bases: TGCGCCAGCAGCTTTAAGGGGGAGAACACTGAAGCTTTCTTT.

As regards this clone: Other nucleotide sequences from this sample produce the same CDR3. The chain recombines TRBV28 with TRBJ2-5; possibly TRBD2 for D (6 bases). The DNA end is a closer match to TRBJ2-7, so the J assignment may be wrong. From germline, CDR1 is MDHEN and CDR2 SYDVKM. This CDR3 is 12 amino acids long. The CDR3 DNA is TGTGCCAGCAGCCTGGGGGGTTACGAGCAGTACTTC. Amino acid sequence: CASSLGGYEQYF.

The chain uses TRBV2 and TRBJ2-5, with 8 bases fitting TRBD2. CDR3 length equals 14 residues. V shed 6 bases and J 5 bases; nucleotides not matched to a gene: 8. CDR1 is SNHLY, CDR2 FYNNEI, per germline. In nucleotides, the CDR3 is TGTGCCAGCAGGGGGGGACTAGAGGGGGAGACCCAGTACTTC. Translation: CASRGGLEGETQYF.